This T cell receptor beta chain was obtained from a study of blood T cell repertoires in COVID-19. Study background: Samples taken during acute and convalescent COVID-19 were collected in the United States, Italy and Spain. T cells, B-cell-depleted T cells, or PBMCs supplied cDNA or gDNA.

The V segment lost 5 bases and the J segment 3 bases; nucleotides outside the gene matches: 9. CDR1 is SGHNT, CDR2 YENEEA, per germline. CDR3 length equals 15 residues. As originally analysed: Reference gene primer amplification gave estimated nucleated cell counts. Sequencing was performed with immunoSEQ multiplex PCR; in TCRdb, only in-frame clones are kept and a portion is missing. The V and J calls and clone size come from that table; D and trimming were worked out from the DNA. The table shows about 300,000 clones, with 86% occurring only once. The specimen was PBMCs or T cells enriched from blood (not recorded which). V is TRBV11-3 and J is TRBJ1-2, with 7 positions matching TRBD1. This clonotype originated in a man aged 25 to 45 who had recovered from COVID-19. Here the CDR3 reads CASSPPGQKYYGYTF. In DNA, the CDR3 is TGTGCCAGCAGCCCTCCGGGACAGAAATACTATGGCTACACCTTC.